This T cell receptor beta chain came from a study of control samples from healthy donors and cancer patients. The repertoire was sequenced with immunoSEQ multiplex PCR; TCRdb's copy has only in-frame clones and lacks some. The profile shows 74,000 or so clones, 70% to 90% of them singletons. Germline-derived CDR1 and CDR2 are MNHEY and SVGAGI. CDR3 size: 12 residues. Trimming left V 7 bases short and J 2 bases short, with 7 bases between. The sequencing input was blood. The chain is built from TRBV6-5 and TRBJ2-3; no clear D. This clonotype was sampled from a man aged 50 to 60 in good health. CDR3 loop: CASTGATDTQYF. The CDR3 DNA reads as TGTGCCAGCACAGGAGCCACAGATACGCAGTATTTT.